Below, one T cell receptor beta chain is given with its context. Its antigen is still unknown. The data were taken from a study of T-cell memory formation after mild COVID-19. Study results and caveats: Shrinking CD4+ clones resided mostly in CM and EM, and CD8+ ones in EMRA. The study detected some responding clones in pre-infection memory, suggesting cross-reactive memory joined. Clones contracting day 15 to 85 were balanced CD4/CD8; later expanders leaned CD4+.

The germline CDR1 and CDR2 sequences are SGHAT and FQNNGV. CDR3 size: 16 residues. V shed 5 bases, J shed 5 bases, and the junction held 9 bases outside the gene matches. TCRdb re-derived calls from the 5' RACE reads in MiXCR, one entry per CDR3 protein. The data hold nearly 110,000 distinct CDR3 sequences, with about a sixth observed a single time. This receptor was identified in an adult woman who had mild COVID-19 (a few samples of this study predate the infection). Cell type and time point are not known. The chain recombines TRBV11-2 with TRBJ1-5; 10 nucleotides align to TRBD1. Sequences were obtained from PBMCs or a T cell subset sorted from them (not recorded which). The CDR3 here is CASSPGRQGADQPQHF. Here the CDR3 DNA reads TGTGCCAGCAGCCCGGGGAGACAGGGGGCCGATCAGCCCCAGCATTTT. The full variable domain, rest sourced from reference TRBV11-2 and TRBJ1-5, is EAGVAQSPRYKIIEKRQSVAFWCNPISGHATLYWYQQILGQGPKLLIQFQNNGVVDDSQLPKDRFSAERLKGVDSTLKIQPAKLEDSAVYLCASSPGRQGADQPQHFGDGTRLSIL.